These T cell receptor beta chains were read from a single sample in a study of blood T cell repertoires in COVID-19. Only in-frame clones appear in the TCRdb table, and some are missing; sequencing was by immunoSEQ multiplex PCR. Here the sample spans around 240,000 clones, approximately 91% being singletons. Sequenced material: PBMCs or T cells enriched from blood (not recorded which). The receptors here all came from a human donor in a cohort exposed to, infected with or recovered from COVID-19 (not recorded which). The donor label of this sample is uncertain. Each CDR3 is given with its conserved first and last residue. The D gene is left open where the match is weak. Part of the rows lack a size; the others show once, few, many or a class for expanded clones.

J,size,V,D,DNA,CDR3
TRBJ1-2,-,TRBV21-1,-,TGTGCCAGCAGCTCGGGGACAGGGTACTATGGCTACACCTTC,CASSSGTGYYGYTF
TRBJ1-2,-,TRBV30,-,TGTGCCTGGAGTGTCCAAGGGCTGGGAGCTAACTATGGCTACACCTTC,CAWSVQGLGANYGYTF
TRBJ1-1,-,TRBV6-5,TRBD1,TGTGCCAGCAGGAGGGGACAGGGGGGGAACACTGAAGCTTTCTTT,CASRRGQGGNTEAFF
TRBJ2-5,-,TRBV4-1,-,TGCGCCAGCAGCCAACCGGGACGCGGGAACCAAGAGACCCAGTACTTC,CASSQPGRGNQETQYF
TRBJ1-5,-,TRBV11-2,TRBD1,TGTGCCAGCAGCCTGGGACAGGGGGATTATAGCAATCAGCCCCAGCATTTT,CASSLGQGDYSNQPQHF
TRBJ2-1,-,TRBV4-2,-,TGTGCCAGCAGCCAAGAGGCCGGGAGCTCCTACAATGAGCAGTTCTTC,CASSQEAGSSYNEQFF
TRBJ1-1,-,TRBV6-4,TRBD1,TGTGCCAGCAGCAGACAGGGTGGAACTGAAGCTTTCTTT,CASSRQGGTEAFF
TRBJ1-4,-,TRBV21-1,-,TGTGCCAGCAGCAAAAAGGACAGGGGGCGGGAAAAACTGTTTTTT,CASSKKDRGREKLFF
TRBJ1-1,few,TRBV30,TRBD1,TGTGCCTGGATCCCGACAGGGCCCCTGGATGCAGCTTTCTTT,CAWIPTGPLDAAFF
TRBJ1-2,-,TRBV19,TRBD1,TGTGCCAGTAGTAACGGACAGGGGGGGAACTATGGCTACACCTTC,CASSNGQGGNYGYTF
TRBJ2-4,-,TRBV18,TRBD1,TGTGCCAGCTCACCACCGAGTAGGCAGGGGGCCTCCAGGAACATTCAGTACTTC,CASSPPSRQGASRNIQYF
TRBJ1-4,-,TRBV5-5,-,TGTGCCAGCAGCTTGCCCCTTAGCGAAAAACTGTTTTTT,CASSLPLSEKLFF
TRBJ2-1,-,TRBV5-4,-,TGTGCCAGCAGCTTGGTGGGGGCGAGCTCCTACAATGAGCAGTTCTTC,CASSLVGASSYNEQFF
TRBJ2-2,-,TRBV3-1/TRBV3-2,TRBD1,TGTGCCAGCAGTCTCCAGGGGGCTCACACCGGGGAGCTGTTTTTT,CASSLQGAHTGELFF
TRBJ1-6,-,TRBV10-3,-,TGTGCCACCGCCGTGGGGGGTCTCAATAATTCACCCCTCCACTTT,CATAVGGLNNSPLHF
TRBJ1-2,-,TRBV19,-,TGTGCCAGTAGCCCTACAGGATTGGCTAACTATGGCTACACCTTC,CASSPTGLANYGYTF
TRBJ2-3,-,TRBV30,-,TGTGCCTGGAACCGAGTGAGCACAGATACGCAGTATTTT,CAWNRVSTDTQYF
TRBJ1-1,-,TRBV5-1,-,TGCGCCAGCAGCTTGGGACTTGCGAACACTGAAGCTTTCTTT,CASSLGLANTEAFF
TRBJ1-2,-,TRBV4-3,TRBD1,TGCGCCAGCAGCCAACAGCCGGGACAGGGGGCAGGTGGCTACACCTTC,CASSQQPGQGAGGYTF
TRBJ1-2,-,TRBV7-9,-,TGTGCCAGCAGCTTAGGGCAGAACTATGGCTACACCTTC,CASSLGQNYGYTF
TRBJ1-3,-,TRBV3-1/TRBV3-2,-,TGTGCCAGCAGCCAAGGGCGCAGGGGAGACACCATATATTTT,CASSQGRRGDTIYF
TRBJ2-5,-,TRBV5-1,TRBD1,TGCGCCAGCAGCTTCGGGACAGGTCCTAGCAGGACCCAGTACTTC,CASSFGTGPSRTQYF
TRBJ2-3,-,TRBV5-1,TRBD1,TGCGCCAGCAGCTTGAGTCAGGGGGTCACAGATACGCAGTATTTT,CASSLSQGVTDTQYF
TRBJ1-2,-,TRBV19,TRBD1,TGTGCCAGTAGTTTTGGACAGGAACTGAACTATGGCTACACCTTC,CASSFGQELNYGYTF
TRBJ2-3,-,TRBV2,-,TGTGCCAGCAGTGAAGGGGGTGGGCGGGGGCCGATTATACTGCAGTATTTT,CASSEGGGRGPIILQYF